These 3 T cell receptor beta chains originate from one sample sequenced in a study of identical twins. Via MiXCR, TCRdb re-called the 5' RACE reads, giving one row per CDR3 protein. Of 450,000 or so distinct CDR3 sequences in the sample, 14% were seen once. The sample was also linked to a second study, of yellow fever vaccine responses in identical twins.

The specimen was CD4+ T cells sorted from blood. The receptors originated from a woman aged 18-30 years in good health.

There are a few counts of this clonotype. The J gene is TRBJ2-1, the V gene TRBV4-1; 7 bases are shared with TRBD1. Germline-derived CDR1 and CDR2 are MGHRA and YSYEKL. CDR3 length: 16 residues. The J segment lost 6 bases and the V segment lost 4 bases, leaving 12 bases of the junction unmatched. CDR3 nucleotides: TGCGCCAGCAGCCCACGACAGGGAGCTGGTGGCAATGAGCAGTTCTTC. Amino acid sequence: CASSPRQGAGGNEQFF.

The table lists this clonotype with many counts. This sequence joins TRBV20-1 and TRBJ1-1, with 7 bases that match TRBD1. The CDR3 runs 13 residues. Trimming took 3 bases from V and 6 from J; bases not matched to a gene: 7. Germline V gene data show CDR1 as DFQATT and CDR2 as SNEGSKA (reference sequence). The CDR3 sequence is CSASFGTDAEAFF. CDR3 nucleotide sequence: TGCAGTGCTAGTTTCGGGACAGACGCTGAAGCTTTCTTT.

This clonotype has only a few counts. The V and J genes are TRBV15 and TRBJ2-1, with 16 bases that match TRBD2. Germline V CDR1 and CDR2: LNHNV, YYDKDF (reference sequence). The CDR3 is 20 amino acids. V dropped 0 bases and J dropped 8; count of bases not matched to a gene: 13. In nucleotides, the CDR3 is TGTGCCACCAGCAGAGAAAGAACGGGACTAGCGGGAGGGGTTAGTCATGAGCAGTTCTTC. Amino acid sequence: CATSRERTGLAGGVSHEQFF.